These 16 T cell receptor beta chains were all obtained from the same sample, sequenced in a study of cytomegalovirus exposure and HLA in healthy donors. PCR used 60 Vbeta primers and 13 Jbeta primers. Repertoires were generated with immunoSEQ multiplex PCR, while TCRdb's copy carries only in-frame clones and drops some. The data contain some 80,000 clones, about four fifths of them singletons. The sample comprised PBMCs. The receptor source for this set is a man aged 40-49 years in good health and CMV-seronegative.

This clone was detected only a few times. The chain recombines TRBV18 with TRBJ1-5; D is unclear. V gave up 0 bases and J gave up 2 bases, with 5 bases separating them. Germline V gives CDR1 KGHSH, CDR2 LQKENI. The CDR3 runs to 14 residues. In DNA, the CDR3 is TGTGCCAGCTCACCACCGGGAGGCAATCAGCCCCAGCATTTT. This gives the protein CASSPPGGNQPQHF.

The J gene is TRBJ2-3, the V gene TRBV19; D may be TRBD2 (6 bases). Germline CDR1 LNHDA, CDR2 SQIVND (reference sequence). The CDR3 is 16 residues long. The V and J ends lost 4 bases and 5 bases respectively, with 19 bases between them. CDR3 bases: TGTGCCAGTAGTAAAAGGGTGGGGGGTGGTGGAGATACGCAGTATTTT. Protein: CASSKRVGGGGDTQYF.

Details on this clone: A read error may produce the germline difference seen at one junction end. The chain recombines TRBV5-4 with TRBJ2-5; 8 nucleotides align to TRBD2. CDR3 length equals 15 residues. The germline V gene encodes CDR1 SGHNT and CDR2 YYREEE (reference sequence). Here the CDR3 DNA reads TGTTCCAGCAGCCCATCGGGGGGGAGTAAGGAGACCCAGTACTTC. It translates to CSSSPSGGSKETQYF.

The V and J genes are TRBV6-6 and TRBJ1-1; tentatively, D is TRBD1 (5 bases). This CDR3 is built from 14 residues. Trimming took 6 bases from V and 2 from J, leaving 13 bases between them. The germline gives CDR1 MNHNY, CDR2 SVGAGI (reference sequence). The CDR3 DNA is TGTGCCAGCAGACTACAGGTCTTCAACACTGAAGCTTTCTTT. This codes for CASRLQVFNTEAFF.

The chain recombines TRBV27 with TRBJ1-2, with 10 bases fitting TRBD1. In germline, CDR1 is MNHEY, CDR2 SMNVEV (reference sequence). J lost 8 bases, V lost 8 bases, and 5 bases had no gene match. The CDR3 has 12 residues. CDR3 nucleotides: TGTGCCAGCCAGGGACAGGGGAGCGGCTACACCTTC. Residues: CASQGQGSGYTF.

The chain couples TRBV28 to TRBJ1-5, with D perhaps TRBD1 (5 bases). Trimming removed 6 bases at V and 0 bases at J, with 15 bases between. This CDR3 contains 16 residues. Germline CDR1 is MDHEN and CDR2 is SYDVKM. In DNA, the CDR3 is TGTGCCAGCAGCCTGACAGAGATTAATAGCAATCAGCCCCAGCATTTT. Amino acid sequence: CASSLTEINSNQPQHF.

V gene TRBV15 combines with J gene TRBJ2-7, with 8 bases lining up with TRBD1. V dropped 1 base and J dropped 2; count of bases not matched to a gene: 4. The CDR3 extends over 15 amino acids. CDR1 LNHNV and CDR2 YYDKDF come from the germline V gene (reference sequence). The CDR3 here is CATSRATGGTYEQYF. The CDR3 DNA reads TGTGCCACCAGCAGAGCAACAGGGGGTACCTACGAGCAGTACTTC.

The J gene is TRBJ1-3, the V gene TRBV10-3; unclear D gene. The CDR3 has 16 residues. The V end was cut by 4 bases, the J end by 0 bases, with 13 bases between. Germline V gene sequence: CDR1 ENHRY, CDR2 SYGVKD. DNA for the CDR3: TGTGCCATCAGTGTTTTCGACACGACCTCTGGAAACACCATATATTTT. Its translation is CAISVFDTTSGNTIYF.

J is TRBJ1-1 and V is TRBV19; the match to TRBD1 covers 7 bases. V shed 0 bases and J 0 bases; nucleotides not matched to a gene: 1. The CDR3 is 15 amino acids. Germline CDR1 LNHDA, CDR2 SQIVND (reference sequence). The CDR3 nucleotides are TGTGCCAGTAGTATAGATGACAGGGTGAACACTGAAGCTTTCTTT. Its translation: CASSIDDRVNTEAFF. Full variable domain (outside the CDR3, taken from reference TRBV19 and TRBJ1-1): DGGITQSPKYLFRKEGQNVTLSCEQNLNHDAMYWYRQDPGQGLRLIYYSQIVNDFQKGDIAEGYSVSREKKESFPLTVTSAQKNPTAFYLCASSIDDRVNTEAFFGQGTRLTVV.

J is TRBJ2-5 and V is TRBV5-1; D gene unclear. V shed 0 bases and J shed 5 bases, with 8 bases lying between them. The V gene's germline CDR1 is SGHRS and CDR2 YFSETQ. The CDR3 contains 13 residues. The CDR3 sequence: CASSLGPTETQYF. The CDR3 coding sequence is TGCGCCAGCAGCTTGGGGCCCACCGAGACCCAGTACTTC.

J is TRBJ1-6 and V is TRBV9; possible D gene TRBD1, 6 bases. From germline, CDR1 is SGDLS and CDR2 YYNGEE. The CDR3 is made up of 14 amino acids. V lost 0 bases and J lost 10, with 11 bases in between. This chain's CDR3 is CASSVAPQGSPLHF. The CDR3, as DNA: TGTGCCAGCAGCGTAGCCCCTCAGGGGTCACCCCTCCACTTT.

The V and J genes are TRBV5-1 and TRBJ1-1, with 8 positions matching TRBD1. The trim removed 4 bases at V and 3 bases at J, leaving 11 bases unmatched. This CDR3 has 16 amino acids. The germline gives CDR1 SGHRS, CDR2 YFSETQ. The CDR3 bases are TGCGCCAGCAGCGGAATACAGGGGGGGGTGCACACTGAAGCTTTCTTT. Amino acid sequence: CASSGIQGGVHTEAFF.

V and J are TRBV10-3 and TRBJ1-2; 7 bases match TRBD1. This CDR3 is built from 13 residues. The trim removed 5 bases at V and 4 bases at J, leaving 4 bases unmatched. The germline CDR1 and CDR2 sequences are ENHRY and SYGVKD. The CDR3, as DNA: TGTGCCATCAGTTCCGACAGGGTCTATGGCTACACCTTC. Amino acids: CAISSDRVYGYTF.

The V gene is TRBV5-4, the J gene TRBJ2-5; 8 positions match TRBD1. There are 14 residues in the CDR3. V lost 2 bases and J lost 4; bases outside the gene matches: 4. CDR1 is SGHNT, CDR2 YYREEE, per germline (reference sequence). In DNA form, the CDR3 reads TGTGCCAGCAGCTTCGACAGGGGCCGAGAGACCCAGTACTTC. Translating it yields CASSFDRGRETQYF.

The CDR3 DNA reads TGTGCCAGCCGTTGGCTTAAGGGACAGGACATCAATCAGCCCCAGCATTTT. Translated, it gives CASRWLKGQDINQPQHF. The rearrangement links TRBV2 to TRBJ1-5, with 8 bases lining up with TRBD1. The CDR3 extends over 17 amino acids. The V gene's germline CDR1 is SNHLY and CDR2 FYNNEI. V dropped 8 bases and J dropped 3; count of bases not matched to a gene: 15.

This clone occurred a few times. The rearrangement links TRBV7-9 to TRBJ2-7; tentative D call: TRBD1 (6 bases). In germline, CDR1 is SEHNR, CDR2 FQNEAQ (reference sequence). CDR3 length: 16 residues. Trimming pared 4 bases from V and 3 bases from J, leaving 19 bases between. For the CDR3, the DNA is TGTGCCAGCAGCTCCTCCCGGCAGGGGATTTACTACGAGCAGTACTTC. It codes for CASSSSRQGIYYEQYF.